This T cell receptor beta chain derives from a study of T-cell memory formation after mild COVID-19. V lost 6 bases, J lost 5 bases, and 12 bases stayed unmatched. This CDR3 contains 15 residues. In germline, CDR1 is ENHRY, CDR2 SYGVKD. From 5'RACE with constant-segment primers came TCR alpha and TCR beta cDNA libraries that carried sample barcodes and UMIs. TCRdb fed the 5' RACE reads into MiXCR, producing one record per CDR3 protein. The data hold 110,000 to 150,000 distinct CDR3 sequences, with 11% to 15% observed a single time. This clonotype was picked up a small number of times. The material sequenced was PBMCs or a T cell subset sorted from them (not recorded which). This chain uses TRBV10-3 with TRBJ2-7; 8 positions match TRBD2. This receptor was taken from an adult woman who had mild COVID-19 (a few samples of this study predate the infection). Cell type and time point are not known. In DNA form, the CDR3 reads TGTGCCATCAGCCAACCCGGGGGGGCCGAGAACGAGCAGTACTTC. Translating gives CAISQPGGAENEQYF.